Below are 27 T cell receptor beta chains sequenced from a single sample in a study of T cells in Graves' hyperthyroidism and ophthalmopathy. Researchers took RNA transcripts and amplified the TCR beta CDR3 regions from them. A first-round RT-PCR of the TCR CDR3 used the HTBI primer set. TCRdb reprocessed the multiplex PCR reads via MiXCR and lists one record per CDR3 protein. Of almost 600,000 distinct CDR3 sequences in the sample, just over 45% are singletons; the top ten hold more than 7%. The sequenced sample was peripheral blood or thyroid tissue (not recorded which). The source is a woman under 30 with Graves' hyperthyroidism.

This clonotype was recorded only once. The chain uses TRBV7-9 and TRBJ2-7; D may match TRBD1 or TRBD2 (6 bases each). The V end lost 4 bases, the J end lost 1 base, and 26 bases lay between the germline ends. The CDR3 runs 19 residues. Per the germline V gene, CDR1 is SEHNR and CDR2 is FQNEAQ (reference sequence). The CDR3 nucleotides are TGTGCCAGCAGCTCCGACAGGAACACCGGGGAGGTTGCTTCCTACGAGCAGTACTTC. It encodes CASSSDRNTGEVASYEQYF.

The CDR3 DNA reads as TGTGCCTGGAGTGTACGGGGGCAGACCTACGAGCAGTACTTC. Its protein product is CAWSVRGQTYEQYF. This sequence joins TRBV30 and TRBJ2-7; D is tentatively TRBD1 or TRBD2 (6 bases each). V was clipped by 0 bases and J by 2 bases, with 11 bases between them. Germline V gene sequence: CDR1 GTSNPN, CDR2 SVGIG (reference sequence). The CDR3 length is 14 residues.

The CDR3 bases are TGTGCCACCAGTGATTTCGACAGGGGGCATGAGACCCAGCATTTT. Amino acid sequence: CATSDFDRGHETQHF. V usage is TRBV24-1 and J usage is TRBJ1-5; TRBD1 agrees at 10 bases. Germline lookup yields CDR1 KGHDR and CDR2 SFDVKD. The CDR3 contains 15 residues. V was pared by 1 base and J by 11 bases, with 7 bases of the junction left unmatched.

This clonotype was picked up many times. The chain couples TRBV20-1 to TRBJ2-5; 11 positions match TRBD2. CDR3 size: 16 residues. V dropped 4 bases and J dropped 3; count of bases not matched to a gene: 10. The V gene's germline CDR1 is DFQATT and CDR2 SNEGSKA (reference sequence). The CDR3 nucleotides are TGCAGTGCTATTACCGGGACTAGCGGAGTAAAAGAGACCCAGTACTTC. Translated: CSAITGTSGVKETQYF.

This clonotype came up a few times. V gene TRBV5-1 combines with J gene TRBJ2-7; D not resolved. V dropped 2 bases and J dropped 6 bases, with 6 bases sitting between them. The germline CDR1 and CDR2 sequences are SGHRS and YFSETQ. This CDR3 region has 11 residues. CDR3 region: CASSLQAEQYF. As DNA, the CDR3 is TGCGCCAGCAGCTTACAAGCCGAGCAGTACTTC.

The rearrangement joins TRBV29-1 to TRBJ1-5; 11 bases agree with TRBD1. This CDR3 has 12 residues. Per germline, CDR1 SQVTM and CDR2 ANQGSEA. The CDR3 DNA is TGCACTGGGGGACAGGGGGGGCAGCCCCAGCATTTT. Protein: CTGGQGGQPQHF.

Written as DNA, the CDR3 is TGTGCCAGCAGCTTGAAGGGAGCCTCGACCGGGGAGCTGTTTTTT. Translating gives CASSLKGASTGELFF. J is TRBJ2-2 and V is TRBV5-4; tentatively, D is TRBD2 (5 bases). The germline V gene encodes CDR1 SGHNT and CDR2 YYREEE (reference sequence). The CDR3 totals 15 residues. V was clipped by 1 base and J by 5 bases, with 12 bases between them.

The chain links TRBV7-9 to TRBJ2-7; TRBD1 matches at 9 bases. The last part of the DNA fits TRBJ2-1 better; the J call may be wrong. This CDR3 is built from 13 residues. Germline loops: CDR1 SEHNR, CDR2 FQNEAQ (reference sequence). The CDR3 region has the DNA TGTGCCAGCCCGGGGACAGGGTACAATGAGCAGTTCTTC. As protein: CASPGTGYNEQFF.

This clonotype was seen a single time. A junction end diverges from the germline sequence, so it may reflect a read error. The J gene is TRBJ2-1, the V gene TRBV2; D is possibly TRBD1 or TRBD2 (5 bases each). The germline CDR1 and CDR2 sequences are SNHLY and FYNNEI. The CDR3 is 12 residues long. CDR3 DNA: TGTGCCAGCAGGGGGCTAGCTTACAATGAGCAGTTC. This sequence encodes CASRGLAYNEQF.

This clonotype was observed at least ten times. This chain joins TRBV9 and TRBJ1-6; D gene uncertain. Germline V gives CDR1 SGDLS, CDR2 YYNGEE. This CDR3 comprises 12 residues. Trimming took 4 bases from V and 7 from J, leaving 6 bases between them. DNA of the CDR3: TGTGCCAGCAGCCGAGTCAATTCACCCCTCCACTTT. Residues: CASSRVNSPLHF.

This clonotype showed up many times. The chain has TRBV20-1 and TRBJ2-5; 15 positions match TRBD2. This CDR3 is built from 13 residues. CDR1 is DFQATT and CDR2 is SNEGSKA in the germline V gene (reference sequence). Germline trimming cut 5 bases from V and 11 bases from J; bases unmatched to any gene: 6. The CDR3 protein is CSAPRTSGRAQYF. The CDR3 bases are TGCAGTGCTCCCCGGACTAGCGGGAGGGCACAGTACTTC.

The chain combines TRBV7-2 with TRBJ2-5, with D tentatively TRBD1 (6 bases). Germline lookup yields CDR1 SGHTA and CDR2 FQGNSA. The V end was cut by 4 bases, the J end by 9 bases, with 24 bases between. The CDR3 sequence is 16 residues long. The CDR3 DNA is TGTGCCAGCAGCTCACCGACAGGAAGAAGCAATCAGCCCCAGTACTTC. As protein: CASSSPTGRSNQPQYF.

This clonotype was seen repeatedly, ten times or more. The rearrangement links TRBV2 to TRBJ1-1, with D uncertain. Germline V gene sequence: CDR1 SNHLY, CDR2 FYNNEI. Trimming left V 2 bases short and J 3 bases short, with 10 bases between. The CDR3 loop spans 14 amino acids. The CDR3 coding sequence is TGTGCCAGCAGTGAACTCCGGGCGGACACTGAAGCTTTCTTT. Amino acids: CASSELRADTEAFF.

This clonotype was seen more than once but under ten times. The chain combines TRBV24-1 with TRBJ1-2; D uncertain. This CDR3 has 11 residues. Germline values: CDR1 KGHDR, CDR2 SFDVKD. V was trimmed by 3 bases and J by 10 bases, leaving 8 bases between them. This CDR3 is CATSDHRDYTF. DNA of the CDR3: TGTGCCACCAGTGATCATCGGGACTACACCTTC.

J is TRBJ2-2 and V is TRBV2; no clear D gene. Deletions cut 7 bases from V and 7 bases from J, with 4 bases between. Germline CDR1 is SNHLY and CDR2 is FYNNEI. The length of the CDR3 is 10 residues. In nucleotides, the CDR3 is TGTGCCAGCACCTACGGGGAGCTGTTTTTT. It yields the protein CASTYGELFF.

The chain carries TRBV2 and TRBJ1-5; D perhaps matches TRBD1 (6 bases). Gene TRBJ2-3 matches the end of the DNA better, so the J call may be wrong. The germline CDR1 and CDR2 sequences are SNHLY and FYNNEI. The CDR3 extends over 11 amino acids. Written as DNA, the CDR3 is TGTGCCAGCAGTAAGGACAGTCCCCAGTATTTT. It translates to CASSKDSPQYF.

This clonotype was recorded many times. The chain couples TRBV7-2 to TRBJ2-5; D unresolved. Germline-derived CDR1 and CDR2 are SGHTA and FQGNSA. Trimming cost V 3 bases and J 4 bases, with 12 bases left between them. The CDR3 runs 14 residues. In DNA form, the CDR3 reads TGTGCCAGCAGCTTCCCTTGGAGAGGAGAGACCCAGTACTTC. This gives the protein CASSFPWRGETQYF.

This clonotype has just a few counts. This rearrangement joins TRBV27 to TRBJ1-2, with D hard to call. Looked up from germline, CDR1 is MNHEY and CDR2 is SMNVEV (reference sequence). The ends were cut back, 2 bases at V and 3 bases at J, with 10 bases in the middle. There are 14 residues in the CDR3. Written as DNA, the CDR3 is TGTGCCAGCAGTTTACGCAGGACTTACTATGGCTACACCTTC. Translating gives CASSLRRTYYGYTF.

V gene TRBV5-1 combines with J gene TRBJ2-3; D not resolved. CDR1 is SGHRS and CDR2 is YFSETQ in the germline V gene. The CDR3 loop spans 14 amino acids. Between the trimmed V and J ends, which lost 0 bases and 5 bases, there was a span of 10 bases. The CDR3 reads CASSLAGLGDTQYF. CDR3 DNA sequence: TGCGCCAGCAGCTTGGCTGGATTGGGAGATACGCAGTATTTT.

In this sample, this clonotype turned up many times. The chain recombines TRBV25-1 with TRBJ2-2; possible D gene TRBD2, 7 bases. The CDR3 loop spans 19 amino acids. V was trimmed by 1 base and J by 2 bases, leaving 20 bases between them. The V gene's germline CDR1 is MGHDK and CDR2 SYGVNS. The CDR3 protein is CASSEWGGRSGTNTGELFF. The CDR3 DNA is TGTGCCAGCAGTGAATGGGGGGGCAGAAGTGGGACTAACACCGGGGAGCTGTTTTTT. The whole variable domain, remainder taken from reference TRBV25-1 and TRBJ2-2, is EADIYQTPRYLVIGTGKKITLECSQTMGHDKMYWYQQDPGMELHLIHYSYGVNSTEKGDLSSESTVSRIRTEHFPLTLESARPSHTSQYLCASSEWGGRSGTNTGELFFGEGSRLTVL.

The chain uses TRBV15 and TRBJ1-6; D might be TRBD1 (5 bases). CDR1 LNHNV and CDR2 YYDKDF come from the germline V gene (reference sequence). Trimming pared 1 base from V and 10 bases from J, leaving 14 bases between. The CDR3 has 15 amino acids. As DNA, the CDR3 is TGTGCCACCAGCAGAGCAAAGGGGCGTTGGTCACCCCTCCACTTT. Translated: CATSRAKGRWSPLHF.

The chain couples TRBV13 to TRBJ1-6, with 7 bases that match TRBD1. V was pared by 5 bases and J by 7 bases, with 11 bases of the junction left unmatched. The germline V gene has CDR1 PRHDT and CDR2 FYEKMQ (reference sequence). CDR3 length equals 16 residues. This CDR3 is CASSDLQGTVNSPLHF. In DNA form, the CDR3 reads TGTGCCAGCAGCGACCTACAGGGGACAGTCAATTCACCCCTCCACTTT. The full variable domain, completed using reference TRBV13 and TRBJ1-6, is AAGVIQSPRHLIKEKRETATLKCYPIPRHDTVYWYQQGPGQDPQFLISFYEKMQSDKGSIPDRFSAQQFSDYHSELNMSSLELGDSALYFCASSDLQGTVNSPLHFGNGTRLTVT.

This clonotype came up many times. The chain carries TRBV15 and TRBJ1-4; no clear D gene. V was pared by 4 bases and J by 0 bases, with 9 bases between. The length of the CDR3 is 15 residues. Germline CDR1 reads LNHNV; CDR2 reads YYDKDF (reference sequence). The CDR3 DNA reads as TGTGCCACCAGCAAAGACCGTGCAACTAATGAAAAACTGTTTTTT. Translating gives CATSKDRATNEKLFF.

This chain links TRBV7-2 with TRBJ2-7, with 9 bases fitting TRBD1. V lost 6 bases to trimming and J lost 1 base; unmatched junction nucleotides: 10. CDR1 and CDR2 (germline): SGHTA, FQGNSA. CDR3 length equals 16 residues. In nucleotides, the CDR3 is TGTGCCAGCAGTAGCGTGGGACAGGGCTTTTCCTACGAGCAGTACTTC. It specifies CASSSVGQGFSYEQYF.

The sample holds many counts of this clonotype. This rearrangement joins TRBV6-6 to TRBJ1-4, with 7 bases identical to TRBD1. This CDR3 comprises 15 residues. V lost 5 bases and J lost 3; bases outside the gene matches: 6. Germline V gene lookup returns CDR1 MNHNY and CDR2 SVGAGI (reference sequence). CDR3 amino acids: CASSRTGTANEKLFF. CDR3 sequence (DNA): TGTGCCAGCAGTAGAACCGGGACAGCTAATGAAAAACTGTTTTTT.

This clonotype was seen many times. This chain links TRBV7-8 with TRBJ2-7, with 7 nucleotides matching TRBD2. The CDR3 sequence is 15 residues long. CDR1 and CDR2 (germline): SGHVS, FQNEAQ. V lost 5 bases and J lost 0; bases outside the gene matches: 7. The CDR3 DNA follows: TGTGCCAGCAGCCCCCCACTAGCGCGCTCCTACGAGCAGTACTTC. It is translated as CASSPPLARSYEQYF.

Of note for this clonotype: The junction departs from germline at one end; a sequencing error may be responsible. J is TRBJ2-7 and V is TRBV5-1, with 8 positions matching TRBD1. This CDR3 contains 14 residues. In germline, CDR1 is SGHRS, CDR2 YFSETQ. DNA of the CDR3: TGTGTCAGCAGCTGGACAGGGAGTCAGGGGGAGCAGTACTTC. Its translation: CVSSWTGSQGEQYF.